The T cell receptor (beta chain) described here comes from a study of post-analysis software for immune sequencing data (dated by TCRdb to the mid-2010s). Concerning the study at large: Recorded disease courses included relapsing-remitting, secondary progressive and progressive-relapsing multiple sclerosis, with some patients lacking subtype annotation. Patient repertoires were compared against roughly 12 previously published healthy control repertoires from donors aged 6 to 25 years. A subset of samples was prepared in parallel using single-end sample barcoding, then pooled and co-amplified after Illumina adapter ligation.

TCR beta repertoires were profiled from peripheral blood of 10 to 15 young patients with multiple sclerosis to demonstrate the VDJtools post-analysis software. The multiple sclerosis patients were children and adolescents between about 6 and 16 years of age. Trimming takes 4 bases off V and 6 bases off J; junction bases not matched to a gene: 15. CDR1 ENHRY and CDR2 SYGVKD were looked up in the germline V gene. The CDR3 runs 18 amino acids, cysteine and phenylalanine included. Left in the record is the CDR3 DNA by itself, 54 bases read in frame from the first base. Receptors were amplified or captured by PCR. Sequencing relied on an Illumina HiSeq 2500. To reduce PCR and sequencing biases, unique molecular identifiers were incorporated into the TCR beta cDNA libraries. Every 1 to 10 million input T cells yielded 500,000 or so cDNA molecules, meaning each molecule approximated one T cell. The patient libraries were prepared and sequenced using the same protocol as the earlier healthy control dataset. Samples belonging to the same batch were prepared together, multiplexed and sequenced on a shared HiSeq lane. The authors' pipeline ran thus. Raw barcoded reads were processed with MIGEC, discarding single-read molecular identifier groups before consensus assembly and CDR3 extraction. VDJtools was used for post-analysis of the clonotype tables, with diversity normalized by down-sampling every dataset to the smallest sample size. To correct batch-related cross-sample contamination, repertoire overlap clustering matched CDR3 amino acid sequences but not nucleotide sequences. The raw public data were reprocessed by TCRdb itself: fastp quality trimming at Q25, MiXCR clonotype calling, in-frame beta chains only. Each entry merges the rows of one CDR3 protein and shows their most common DNA and genes. These V and J calls are TCRdb output, not the study's own analysis. This sample lists approximately 770,000 distinct CDR3 sequences; approximately 44% were detected once. In total, the top ten clones hold approximately 4.4% of the sample.

Here is what the overall study found, with its caveats: A handful of TRBV segments, including TRBV5-6, TRBV5-1 and TRBV20-1, were significantly more frequent in patients than controls. The multiple sclerosis patient group was slightly younger than the control group. Multiple sclerosis patients had significantly lower normalized Chao1 diversity than controls, a result that suggests substantial peripheral T-cell clonal expansion. Strong co-clustering of samples prepared in the same batch was shown by direct clustering with F measure, prompting a batch-effect correction.

This clonotype appeared a few times. It lacks a known antigen. Base qualities are not at hand, and no much larger clone is one base apart. The TCR comes from a girl between 5 and 17 years old with multiple sclerosis. Rearrangement joined TRBV10-3 to TRBJ2-1; 10 bases in the middle match TRBD2. The sequenced material came from blood. The DNA is TGTGCCATCAGTGCCCCCTACCCGGCTAGCGGGAGCACCAATGAGCAGTTCTTC. Translated, it reads CAISAPYPASGSTNEQFF.